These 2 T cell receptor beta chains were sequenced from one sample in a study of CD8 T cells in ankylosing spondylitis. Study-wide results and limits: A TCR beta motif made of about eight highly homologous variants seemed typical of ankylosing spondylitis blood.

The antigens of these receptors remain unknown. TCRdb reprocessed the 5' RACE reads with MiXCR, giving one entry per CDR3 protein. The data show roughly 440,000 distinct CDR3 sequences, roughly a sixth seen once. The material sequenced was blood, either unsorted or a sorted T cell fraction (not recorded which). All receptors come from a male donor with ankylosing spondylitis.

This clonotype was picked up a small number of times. CDR3 coding DNA: TGCAGCGCGGCAGGGGTTGGGGCGGACCGGAGATTAGAGACCCAGTACTTC. It yields the protein CSAAGVGADRRLETQYF. This chain links TRBV29-1 with TRBJ2-5, with a possible D match to TRBD1 (6 bases). CDR1 is SQVTM, CDR2 ANQGSEA, per germline. This CDR3 region has 17 residues. Trimming removed 7 bases at V and 4 bases at J, with 28 bases between.

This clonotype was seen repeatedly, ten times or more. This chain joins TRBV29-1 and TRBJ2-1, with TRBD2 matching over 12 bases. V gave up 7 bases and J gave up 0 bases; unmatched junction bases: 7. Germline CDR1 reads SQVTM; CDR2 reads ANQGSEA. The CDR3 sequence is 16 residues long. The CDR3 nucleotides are TGCAGCGCTGGACTAGCGGGACCCACCTCCTACAATGAGCAGTTCTTC. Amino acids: CSAGLAGPTSYNEQFF.